This record looks at one T cell receptor beta chain sequence and its context. This clone was found a few times. Which antigen it targets is not known. No qualities accompany the bases; no much larger clone lies one base away. CDR1 and CDR2, looked up from the germline V gene (reference sequence), are SGHAT and FQDESV. The CDR3 has 14 amino acids, counting the end cysteine and phenylalanine. The read is trimmed to its CDR3 DNA, 42 bases read in frame from base 1. After removal of 5 bases from V and 7 bases from J, the junction retains 3 bases not matched to a gene. The donors were healthy, HIV-negative adults who had no recently reported acute infections or vaccinations. Every donor was a Caucasian adult residing in Nashville, Tennessee, USA. CD4+ T cells were enriched by magnetic negative selection; naive cells were then positively selected on CD45RA, and the negative fraction formed the memory subset. Blood was obtained by leukapheresis, after which PBMCs were separated by Ficoll-Histopaque density gradient centrifugation and cryopreserved in liquid nitrogen vapor phase. Analytical flow cytometry was used to check the purity and quantity of each magnetically sorted T cell population. Genomic DNA was isolated from every sorted fraction and measured by UV absorbance on a Nanodrop 2000c.

TCR CDR3 regions were amplified from genomic DNA by multiplex PCR using the deep immunoSEQ assay. For each cell subset, the extracted genomic DNA was distributed evenly across all wells of several immunoSEQ 96-well plates, and each plate served as one replicate. Each replicate PCR for sorted subsets received 150 to 250 ng genomic DNA, equal to some 32,000 T cell genomes. Purified libraries were quantified with a Qubit 3.0 fluorometer, sized on a Bioanalyzer 2100, and re-quantified with the KAPA Library Quantification kit. Each immunoSEQ 96-well plate was sequenced on its own single-read 150-cycle Illumina NextSeq 550 flow cell. The published analysis was carried out like this. Because the immunoSEQ output held only junctional sequences and lacked quality scores, the filtering could not match the filtering applied to full-length reads. Sequences were annotated with PyIR, a Python wrapper for IgBLAST v1.9, using IMGT germline references to assign V/J genes and CDR3. Reads with weak V/J assignments (E-value above 1e-6), missing CDR3, stop codons, out-of-frame junctions, or ambiguous translated residues were removed. V3J clonotypes were defined as sequences sharing an identical inferred V gene, J gene, and CDR3 amino acid sequence. The percentage overlap between two repertoires was calculated by dividing the number of shared unique clonotypes by the size of the smaller repertoire. RTK rarefaction, the Chao1 estimator, and Recon v2.1 estimates of unobserved clonotypes were used to assess repertoire richness. Generation probabilities were computed with OLGA for all TCRbeta clonotypes obtained by the gDNA method from several donors. TCRdb limited this immuneACCESS table to in-frame rearrangements with V and J called. A share of clones is missing; checked studies link under half to unresolved V genes, and the rest is unexplained. V and J calls and clone size follow that table, whereas D and trimming were derived from the DNA. The sample table contains 2 million to 2.5 million clones; only one count was recorded for more than 90% of them. Around 0.13% of the sample rests with the top ten.

This entry is derived from a study of shared clonotypes between healthy human individuals (dated by TCRdb to about 2020). Context from the whole study: Three men and a couple of women, aged 18 to 49 years, made up the cohort. For each donor, three plates each were used for CD4 naive and CD4 memory, two plates were used for CD8 naive, and one plate was used for CD8 memory. To estimate repertoire size and how much clonotypes are shared between individuals, the study performed deep sequencing of blood TCR repertoires from a few healthy adults. To increase sequencing depth and limit assay-specific biases, TCR repertoire library preparation and sequencing were carried out by different laboratories using diverse techniques. Each donor's leukapheresis produced roughly between roughly 0.9 and 9 billion PBMCs. Overall study outcomes, separate from this receptor: Clonotypes shared by all four sorted-subset donors showed higher generation probabilities than non-shared clonotypes. Incomplete sequencing was indicated by rarefaction of sorted-subset datasets, despite the large sequencing depth. Only blood was sampled, and tissue TCR repertoires likely differ from those in blood. Estimated clonotype richness was generally larger for naive than for memory subsets. Sharing across a few donors was observed for around 5% of naive CD4, around 3.5% of naive CD8, 2% to 2.5% of memory CD4, and roughly 0.4% of memory CD8 clonotypes. Because the study included a small number of donors, the genetic and exposure-history diversity represented was limited. Based on pairwise subsampling, the degree of clonotype sharing among donors was expected to be affected by sequencing depth.

The chain links TRBV11-1 with TRBJ1-6, and TRBD1 aligns with 9 junction nucleotides. The sample was naive CD4+ T cells sorted from blood. According to the study, the label for this sample's cell subset or site signals: CD45RA+ positively selected. The receptor was isolated from a man aged 18 to 29 in good health. The CDR3 region reads CASSPGQGNSPLHF. The nucleotide sequence reads TGTGCCAGCAGCCCCGGACAGGGGAATTCACCCCTCCACTTT.